This T cell receptor beta chain comes out of a study of T cells in Graves' hyperthyroidism and ophthalmopathy. There are 15 residues in the CDR3. Between the trimmed V and J ends, which lost 4 bases and 1 base, there was a span of 13 bases. Germline values: CDR1 MDHEN, CDR2 SYDVKM. RNA transcripts gave rise to amplified TCR beta CDR3 regions. The study used the HTBI primer set for a first-round RT-PCR of the TCR CDR3. TCRdb reprocessed the multiplex PCR reads with MiXCR, giving one entry per CDR3 protein. The sample consists of 350,000 or so distinct CDR3 sequences, 21% of them appearing once. Researchers defined stable Graves' hyperthyroidism as no ophthalmopathy progression within 18 months. On the basis of clinical symptoms, serum thyroxine and TRAb, thyroid ultrasound and orbital computed tomography, diagnoses were made.

Input material: blood. The clonotype originates from a woman aged 50 to 65 with Graves' hyperthyroidism. The chain has TRBV28 and TRBJ1-1, with D perhaps matching TRBD1 (5 bases). The CDR3 sequence is CASSYIRVRNTEAFF. CDR3 coding DNA: TGTGCCAGCAGTTACATCAGGGTGAGGAACACTGAAGCTTTCTTT.